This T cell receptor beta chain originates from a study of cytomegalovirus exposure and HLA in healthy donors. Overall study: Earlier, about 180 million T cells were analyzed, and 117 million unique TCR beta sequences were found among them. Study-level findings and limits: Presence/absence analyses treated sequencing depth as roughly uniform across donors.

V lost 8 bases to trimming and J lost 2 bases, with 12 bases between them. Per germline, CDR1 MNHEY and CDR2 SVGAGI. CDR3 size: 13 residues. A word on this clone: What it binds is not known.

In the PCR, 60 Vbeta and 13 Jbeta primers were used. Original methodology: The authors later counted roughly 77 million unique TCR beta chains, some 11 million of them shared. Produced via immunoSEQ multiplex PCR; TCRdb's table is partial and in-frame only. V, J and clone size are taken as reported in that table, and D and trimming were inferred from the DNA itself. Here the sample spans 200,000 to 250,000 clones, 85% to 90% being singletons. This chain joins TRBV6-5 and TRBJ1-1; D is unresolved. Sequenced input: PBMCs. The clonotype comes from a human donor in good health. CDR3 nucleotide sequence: TGTGCCAGCGCGGCGGGCCCCAACACTGAAGCTTTCTTT. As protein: CASAAGPNTEAFF.